These 6 T cell receptor beta chains were sequenced from one sample in a study of blood T cell repertoires in COVID-19. Produced via immunoSEQ multiplex PCR; TCRdb's table is partial and in-frame only. Of around 260,000 clones listed, 84% are singletons. Sequenced: peripheral blood. The source is a person aged 65-85 years with COVID-19, enrolled during active disease.

This chain uses TRBV4-2 with TRBJ1-6, with no clear D. Trimming stripped 0 bases from V and 7 bases from J, with 19 bases between. Germline CDR1 is LGHNA and CDR2 is YNFKEQ. The CDR3 runs to 18 residues. CDR3 in amino acids: CASSQEGGYRSSNSPLHF. The CDR3 coding sequence is TGTGCCAGCAGCCAAGAAGGCGGGTACCGAAGTTCAAATTCACCCCTCCACTTT.

This clone was detected once. The CDR3 sequence is CASSPGSGTTTGELFF. CDR3 nucleotides: TGTGCCAGCAGCCCCGGATCCGGGACTACCACCGGGGAGCTGTTTTTT. The chain employs TRBV5-4 and TRBJ2-2, with 7 bases matching TRBD2. There are 16 residues in the CDR3. V lost 4 bases, J lost 4 bases, and 10 bases stayed unmatched. Germline lookup yields CDR1 SGHNT and CDR2 YYREEE (reference sequence).

The rearrangement joins TRBV18 to TRBJ2-3, with 8 bases aligning to TRBD1. With 3 bases clipped from V and 2 bases from J, the junction kept 7 bases outside the gene matches. Per the germline V gene, CDR1 is KGHSH and CDR2 is LQKENI. CDR3 length: 16 residues. The CDR3 nucleotides read TGTGCCAGCTCACCTATAGGACAGGGCCACACAGATACGCAGTATTTT. It translates to CASSPIGQGHTDTQYF.

The V and J genes are TRBV7-2 and TRBJ1-3, with D uncertain. Germline V gene lookup returns CDR1 SGHTA and CDR2 FQGNSA. Trimming took 5 bases from V and 0 from J, leaving 11 bases between them. The CDR3 has 15 amino acids. This CDR3 is CASSPSHSSGNTIYF. The CDR3 DNA follows: TGTGCCAGCAGCCCATCACATTCCTCTGGAAACACCATATATTTT.

This clone appeared a single time. The rearrangement links TRBV13 to TRBJ2-1; TRBD2 aligns across 15 bases. Germline values: CDR1 PRHDT, CDR2 FYEKMQ (reference sequence). With V trimmed by 4 bases and J by 10 bases, 5 bases remained unmatched. This CDR3 contains 15 residues. The CDR3 loop is CASSSGLAGGREQFF. The CDR3 region has the DNA TGTGCCAGCAGCTCGGGACTAGCGGGAGGTCGGGAGCAGTTCTTC.

The chain employs TRBV12-3 or TRBV12-4 and TRBJ2-1; tentatively, D is TRBD1 (5 bases). This CDR3 has 13 amino acids. V was trimmed by 5 bases and J by 8 bases, leaving 13 bases between them. The CDR3 DNA is TGTGCCAGCAGTCCCCCCCAGGGCTATGAGCAGTTCTTC. Residues: CASSPPQGYEQFF.